This T cell receptor (beta chain) was documented in a study of T cells in Graves' hyperthyroidism and ophthalmopathy. The TCR beta CDR3 regions underwent amplification using RNA transcripts as the source. The HTBI set primed first-round TCR CDR3 RT-PCR. TCRdb independently ran MiXCR on the multiplex PCR reads; one entry per CDR3 protein. The data contain under 650,000 distinct CDR3 sequences, 15% to 20% of them singletons. Graves' hyperthyroidism qualified as stable when ophthalmopathy did not progress within 18 months. The CDR3 spans 13 residues. Germline loops: CDR1 MNHEY, CDR2 SVGEGT. With respect to this clonotype: Its target is unknown. This sequence may be a read error, since a much larger clone differs from it by one base.

Broader study findings: The model forecast ophthalmopathy, anticipating it by a median approximately 6.2 months before onset.

This receptor was identified in a woman aged 30 to 39 with Graves' hyperthyroidism. Specimen: blood. The rearrangement joins TRBV6-2 or TRBV6-3 to TRBJ2-1; 9 bases fit TRBD2. The CDR3 DNA reads as TGTGCCAGCAGGGGACTAGCTCTGGATGAGCAGCTCTTC. This encodes CASRGLALDEQLF.